These 5 T cell receptor beta chains share one sample of origin, sequenced in a study of cytomegalovirus exposure and HLA in healthy donors. The PCR ran on 60 Vbeta and 13 Jbeta primers. Using immunoSEQ multiplex PCR, the repertoire was profiled, and TCRdb retains in-frame clones only, with some absent. The sample consists of 140,000 or so clones, around 72% of them appearing once. Sequenced: PBMCs. The receptor set was obtained from a man in his forties in good health and CMV-seronegative.

This chain connects TRBV7-9 to TRBJ2-1; TRBD1 matches 11 bases. The length of the CDR3 is 14 residues. Germline-derived CDR1 and CDR2 are SEHNR and FQNEAQ (reference sequence). V shed 6 bases, J shed 10 bases, and the junction held 8 bases outside the gene matches. CDR3 bases: TGTGCCAGCAGTCGGGACAGGGGGGCTCCGGAGCAGTTCTTC. It translates to CASSRDRGAPEQFF.

This clone was detected a few times. The V and J genes are TRBV2 and TRBJ1-1; TRBD1 aligns across 8 bases. V gave up 4 bases and J gave up 2 bases; unmatched junction bases: 3. This CDR3 has 14 amino acids. Per germline, CDR1 SNHLY and CDR2 FYNNEI. The DNA of the CDR3 is TGTGCCAGCAGTGGGACAGGGATAAACACTGAAGCTTTCTTT. Protein sequence: CASSGTGINTEAFF.

The chain links TRBV5-6 to TRBJ2-2; tentatively, D is TRBD2 (5 bases). In germline, CDR1 is SGHDT, CDR2 YYEEEE. The CDR3 is made up of 18 amino acids. Deletions cut 2 bases from V and 2 bases from J, with 19 bases between. DNA of the CDR3: TGTGCCAGCAGCTTATCTTACCGAGACTACAGTAACACCGGGGAGCTGTTTTTT. Translation: CASSLSYRDYSNTGELFF. The whole variable domain, remainder taken from reference TRBV5-6 and TRBJ2-2, is DAGVTQSPTHLIKTRGQQVTLRCSPKSGHDTVSWYQQALGQGPQFIFQYYEEEERQRGNFPDRFSGHQFPNYSSELNVNALLLGDSALYLCASSLSYRDYSNTGELFFGEGSRLTVL.

This chain connects TRBV19 to TRBJ1-4; TRBD1 agrees at 9 bases. Trimming took 5 bases from V and 2 from J; bases not matched to a gene: 9. Germline V gene sequence: CDR1 LNHDA, CDR2 SQIVND (reference sequence). The CDR3 totals 17 residues. For the CDR3, the DNA is TGTGCCAGTAGTGTTTGGACAGGGGTCCTGACTAATGAAAAACTGTTTTTT. Its protein product is CASSVWTGVLTNEKLFF.

This clone was seen only a few times. The chain links TRBV2 to TRBJ2-7, with TRBD1 as a possible D gene (5 bases). CDR3 length: 10 amino acids. The V and J ends lost 5 bases and 6 bases respectively, with 5 bases between them. Per germline, CDR1 SNHLY and CDR2 FYNNEI. CDR3 protein: CASSRGEQYF. CDR3 nucleotides: TGTGCCAGCAGTAGGGGCGAGCAGTACTTC.